This TCR beta chain was obtained from a study of blood T cell repertoires in COVID-19. Study members were between about 18 and 95 years old and lived in approximately 25 US regions. Cohorts were based on clinical histories the participants reported. Data came from immunoSEQ multiplex PCR; TCRdb stores just in-frame clones and leaves some out. The sample carries roughly 250,000 clones, approximately 83% recorded once. Germline-derived CDR1 and CDR2 are SGHVS and FNYEAQ. The junction had 13 bases not matched to a gene; V was cut back by 5 bases and J by 5 bases. This CDR3 spans 16 amino acids. This chain links TRBV7-6 with TRBJ1-2, with TRBD1 matching over 8 bases. Source material: PBMCs or T cells enriched from blood (not recorded which). The source is a woman under 40 who had recovered from COVID-19. The CDR3 region has the DNA TGTGCCAGCAGCCCATGGAGACCGGGACAGGATTATGGCTACACCTTC. It is translated as CASSPWRPGQDYGYTF.